This T cell receptor beta chain was recovered during a study of Ad26.COV2.S vaccination and SARS-CoV-2 variants. Sequenced by immunoSEQ multiplex PCR; TCRdb stores in-frame clones only, minus some. The sample holds fewer than 400,000 clones, 90% seen once. Treatment reported: about 20 received Ad26.COV2.S at low or high dose, single or two shots; 5 received placebo; per-sample allocation not given. Day 63 following the first vaccine or placebo injection was when the samples were taken. The CDR3 is 13 amino acids. With V trimmed by 5 bases and J by 7 bases, 7 bases remained unmatched. Germline V gene sequence: CDR1 MNHEY, CDR2 SMNVEV (reference sequence).

The chain combines TRBV27 with TRBJ1-2, with 7 bases aligning to TRBD1. The sequence came from a person between 18 and 65 years old who received the Ad26.COV2.S COVID-19 vaccine or a placebo. The specimen was peripheral blood, collected in a trial of Ad26.COV2.S vaccine versus placebo. The CDR3 sequence is CASSPQGVGGYTF. The CDR3 region has the DNA TGTGCCAGCAGTCCCCAGGGGGTTGGTGGCTACACCTTC.